Each of the 15 T cell receptor beta chains below was sequenced from the same sample in a study of cytomegalovirus exposure and HLA in healthy donors. Only in-frame clones appear in the TCRdb table, and some are missing; sequencing was by immunoSEQ multiplex PCR. The sample includes over 100,000 clones, 85% to 90% of them seen just once. The sequenced sample was PBMCs. Receptors originate from a man aged 30-40 years in good health and CMV-seronegative.

This clone was picked up a small number of times. The chain uses TRBV7-9 and TRBJ1-1; D gene ambiguous. Germline V gene sequence: CDR1 SEHNR, CDR2 FQNEAQ (reference sequence). Trimming cost V 7 bases and J 7 bases, with 16 bases left between them. The length of the CDR3 is 13 residues. As DNA, the CDR3 is TGTGCCAGCACCCTAGGAGGGCGGGATGAAGCTTTCTTT. Protein product: CASTLGGRDEAFF.

Points on this clone: The sample holds other DNA sequences that translate to the same CDR3. J is TRBJ1-1 and V is TRBV19; no firm D call. V shed 2 bases and J shed 1 base, with 5 bases lying between them. The germline CDR1 and CDR2 sequences are LNHDA and SQIVND (reference sequence). The CDR3 totals 13 residues. The CDR3 here is CASSIRGNTEAFF. The CDR3 region has the DNA TGTGCCAGTAGTATACGGGGGAACACTGAAGCTTTCTTT.

The V gene is TRBV5-1, the J gene TRBJ1-2, with D possibly TRBD1 on 6 matching bases. Germline CDR1 reads SGHRS; CDR2 reads YFSETQ. The CDR3 contains 14 residues. Trimming shortened V by 0 bases and J by 5 bases, and 11 bases separated the two germline ends. The DNA of the CDR3 is TGCGCCAGCAGCTTGGTACCGGACAGTTATGGCTACACCTTC. Amino acid sequence: CASSLVPDSYGYTF.

V is TRBV5-6 and J is TRBJ2-3, with D uncertain. This CDR3 has 16 residues. Deletions cut 2 bases from V and 0 bases from J, with 13 bases between. The germline CDR1 and CDR2 sequences are SGHDT and YYEEEE. The CDR3 region has the DNA TGTGCCAGCAGCTTATTTGAGGAACCTAGCACAGATACGCAGTATTTT. It yields the protein CASSLFEEPSTDTQYF.

The V call is TRBV7-6, the J call TRBJ2-7, with 9 bases matching TRBD1. Losses at the gene ends were 1 base for V and 3 bases for J; bases not matched to a gene: 10. The length of the CDR3 is 17 residues. Germline values: CDR1 SGHVS, CDR2 FNYEAQ. CDR3 bases: TGTGCCAGCAGCTTAGTTTCGCGGGGGACAGGGAACTACGAGCAGTACTTC. Its translation is CASSLVSRGTGNYEQYF.

This clone has more than one count but fewer than ten. The chain uses TRBV9 and TRBJ2-7; TRBD1 aligns across 9 bases. Trimming at V came to 0 bases and at J to 4 bases, leaving 8 bases not matched to a gene. Germline CDR1 is SGDLS and CDR2 is YYNGEE. The CDR3 consists of 16 residues. The CDR3 DNA reads TGTGCCAGCAGCGTAGACTGGACAGGGGAGGCTTACGAGCAGTACTTC. This sequence encodes CASSVDWTGEAYEQYF.

The rearrangement uses TRBV28 and TRBJ1-6; TRBD1 might be the D (6 bases). Germline CDR1 reads MDHEN; CDR2 reads SYDVKM. The length of the CDR3 is 17 residues. Trimming shortened V by 6 bases and J by 8 bases, and 23 bases separated the two germline ends. The CDR3 bases are TGTGCCAGCAGCAAGGGGGGAGCGGGGGCTCGGTATTCACCCCTCCACTTT. Translating it yields CASSKGGAGARYSPLHF. The complete variable domain, with remaining parts taken from reference TRBV28 and TRBJ1-6, reads DVKVTQSSRYLVKRTGEKVFLECVQDMDHENMFWYRQDPGLGLRLIYFSYDVKMKEKGDIPEGYSVSREKKERFSLILESASTNQTSMYLCASSKGGAGARYSPLHFGNGTRLTVT.

This chain uses TRBV25-1 with TRBJ2-7; tentative D call: TRBD1 (5 bases). V was clipped by 4 bases and J by 12 bases, with 19 bases between them. Germline lookup yields CDR1 MGHDK and CDR2 SYGVNS. The CDR3 runs 13 residues. This CDR3 reads CASSGWTPARRYF. CDR3 nucleotide sequence: TGTGCCAGCAGTGGATGGACACCGGCTCGGCGGTACTTC.

The chain employs TRBV10-2 and TRBJ1-2; 9 nucleotides agree with TRBD1. Germline V gene lookup returns CDR1 WSHSY and CDR2 SAAADI. CDR3 length equals 13 residues. With 4 bases clipped from V and 3 bases from J, the junction kept 0 bases outside the gene matches. CDR3 protein: CASSGTGDYGYTF. CDR3 coding DNA: TGCGCCAGCAGTGGGACAGGGGACTATGGCTACACCTTC.

V is TRBV6-1 and J is TRBJ1-3; D is undetermined. The CDR3 covers 15 residues. V was cut by 5 bases and J by 0 bases, with 11 bases left in between. Germline assignment: CDR1 MNHNS and CDR2 SASEGT. The CDR3 DNA reads as TGTGCCAGCAGTATCAGGCGTAGCTCTGGAAACACCATATATTTT. Its protein product is CASSIRRSSGNTIYF.

The chain is built from TRBV9 and TRBJ1-2, with TRBD1 matching 9 bases. Germline V gene sequence: CDR1 SGDLS, CDR2 YYNGEE. The V gene end was trimmed by 3 bases and the J gene end by 3 bases; junction bases not matched to a gene: 12. The CDR3 extends over 17 amino acids. CDR3 amino acids: CASSGISGQGKDYGYTF. CDR3 in DNA: TGTGCCAGCAGCGGCATCTCGGGACAGGGAAAGGACTATGGCTACACCTTC.

This rearrangement joins TRBV5-1 to TRBJ1-1; 9 nucleotides align to TRBD1. The length of the CDR3 is 16 residues. Trimming removed 3 bases from V and 0 bases from J; junction bases left unmatched: 6. Germline V gene sequence: CDR1 SGHRS, CDR2 YFSETQ. The CDR3 DNA reads as TGCGCCAGCAGCTGGGACAGGGCTACAATGAACACTGAAGCTTTCTTT. Translating gives CASSWDRATMNTEAFF.

The V call is TRBV13, the J call TRBJ2-3; the match to TRBD2 covers 7 bases. The CDR3 runs 16 residues. The ends lost 5 bases at V and 3 bases at J; junction bases unmatched: 11. CDR1 is PRHDT and CDR2 is FYEKMQ in the germline V gene (reference sequence). The CDR3 region is CASSPSAIGGTDTQYF. The CDR3 DNA follows: TGTGCCAGCAGCCCTAGCGCCATCGGGGGGACAGATACGCAGTATTTT.

The J gene is TRBJ2-5, the V gene TRBV9; 9 nucleotides agree with TRBD2. The ends lost 0 bases at V and 2 bases at J; junction bases unmatched: 2. The CDR3 has 15 residues. Per the germline V gene, CDR1 is SGDLS and CDR2 is YYNGEE. CDR3 amino acids: CASSVDSGGQETQYF. CDR3 coding DNA: TGTGCCAGCAGCGTAGACAGCGGGGGGCAAGAGACCCAGTACTTC.

The rearrangement uses TRBV5-1 and TRBJ1-1; D unclear. V was pared by 4 bases and J by 7 bases, with 17 bases between. Germline-derived CDR1 and CDR2 are SGHRS and YFSETQ. The CDR3 consists of 14 residues. The CDR3 is CASSPLEGRFEAFF. Here the CDR3 DNA reads TGCGCCAGCAGCCCCCTAGAGGGTCGTTTTGAAGCTTTCTTT. Using reference TRBV5-1 and TRBJ1-1 for the parts outside the CDR3, the full variable domain is KAGVTQTPRYLIKTRGQQVTLSCSPISGHRSVSWYQQTPGQGLQFLFEYFSETQRNKGNFPGRFSGRQFSNSRSEMNVSTLELGDSALYLCASSPLEGRFEAFFGQGTRLTVV.